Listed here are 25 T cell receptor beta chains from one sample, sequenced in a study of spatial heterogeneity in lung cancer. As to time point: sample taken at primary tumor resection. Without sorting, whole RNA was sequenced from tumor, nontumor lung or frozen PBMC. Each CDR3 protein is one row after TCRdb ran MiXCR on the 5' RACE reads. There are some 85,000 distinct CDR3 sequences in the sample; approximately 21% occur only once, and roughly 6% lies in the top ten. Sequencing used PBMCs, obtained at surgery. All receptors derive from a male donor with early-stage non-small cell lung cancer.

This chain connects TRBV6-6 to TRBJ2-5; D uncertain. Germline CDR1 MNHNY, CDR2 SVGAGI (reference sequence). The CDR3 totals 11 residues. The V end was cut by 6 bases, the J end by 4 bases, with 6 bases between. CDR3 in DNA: TGTGCCAGCAGCCCCTCAGAGACCCAGTACTTC. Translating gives CASSPSETQYF.

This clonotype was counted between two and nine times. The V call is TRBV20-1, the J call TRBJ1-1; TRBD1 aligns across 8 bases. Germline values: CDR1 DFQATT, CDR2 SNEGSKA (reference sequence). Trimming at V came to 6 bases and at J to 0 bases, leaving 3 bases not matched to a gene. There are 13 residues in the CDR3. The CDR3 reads CSAAGGLNTEAFF. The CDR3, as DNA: TGCAGTGCAGCAGGGGGCTTGAACACTGAAGCTTTCTTT.

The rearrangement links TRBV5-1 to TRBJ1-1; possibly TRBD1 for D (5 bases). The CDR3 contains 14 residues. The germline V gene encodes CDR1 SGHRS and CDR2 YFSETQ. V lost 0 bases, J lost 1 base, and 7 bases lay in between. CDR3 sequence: CASSLAQANTEAFF. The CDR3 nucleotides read TGCGCCAGCAGCTTGGCACAGGCGAACACTGAAGCTTTCTTT.

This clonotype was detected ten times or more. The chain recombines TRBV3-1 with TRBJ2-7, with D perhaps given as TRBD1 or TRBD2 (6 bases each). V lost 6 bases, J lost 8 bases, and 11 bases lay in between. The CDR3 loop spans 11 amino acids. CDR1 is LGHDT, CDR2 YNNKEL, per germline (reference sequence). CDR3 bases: TGTGCCAGCAGGCGGGACACCAAGCAGTACTTC. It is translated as CASRRDTKQYF.

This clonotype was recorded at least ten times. CDR3 sequence: CSAGGTLGDIQYF. In DNA form, the CDR3 reads TGCAGTGCTGGCGGGACTCTGGGGGACATTCAGTACTTC. This chain connects TRBV20-1 to TRBJ2-4, with TRBD2 as a possible D gene (6 bases). V shed 5 bases and J shed 8 bases, with 16 bases lying between them. The CDR3 sequence is 13 residues long. In germline, CDR1 is DFQATT, CDR2 SNEGSKA (reference sequence).

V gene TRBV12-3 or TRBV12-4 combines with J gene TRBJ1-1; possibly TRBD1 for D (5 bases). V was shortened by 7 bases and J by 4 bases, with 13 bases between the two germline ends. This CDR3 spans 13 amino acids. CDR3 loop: CASNVQGRTEAFF. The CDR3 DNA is TGTGCCAGCAACGTCCAGGGACGCACTGAAGCTTTCTTT.

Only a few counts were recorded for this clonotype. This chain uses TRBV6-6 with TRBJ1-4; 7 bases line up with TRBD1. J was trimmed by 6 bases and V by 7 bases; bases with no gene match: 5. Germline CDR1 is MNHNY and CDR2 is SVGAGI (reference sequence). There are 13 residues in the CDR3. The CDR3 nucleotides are TGTGCCAGCACCGCAGGGGGGTATGAAAAACTGTTTTTT. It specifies CASTAGGYEKLFF.

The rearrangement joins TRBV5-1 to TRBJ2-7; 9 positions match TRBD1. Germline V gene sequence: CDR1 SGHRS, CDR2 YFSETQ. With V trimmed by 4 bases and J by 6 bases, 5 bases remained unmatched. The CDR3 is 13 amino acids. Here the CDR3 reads CASSTWTGVEQYF. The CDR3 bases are TGCGCCAGCAGCACCTGGACAGGGGTCGAGCAGTACTTC.

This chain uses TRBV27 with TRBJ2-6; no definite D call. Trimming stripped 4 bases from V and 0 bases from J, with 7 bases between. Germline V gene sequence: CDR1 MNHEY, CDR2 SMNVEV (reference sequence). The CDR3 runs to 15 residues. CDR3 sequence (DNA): TGTGCCAGCAGTTCGAGAAACTCTGGGGCCAACGTCCTGACTTTC. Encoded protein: CASSSRNSGANVLTF.

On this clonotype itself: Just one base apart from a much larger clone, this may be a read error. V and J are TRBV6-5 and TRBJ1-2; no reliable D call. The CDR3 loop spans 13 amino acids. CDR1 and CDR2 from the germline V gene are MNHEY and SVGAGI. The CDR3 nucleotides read TGTGCCAGCAGTCCTGACACGTACTATGGCTACGCCTTC. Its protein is CASSPDTYYGYAF.

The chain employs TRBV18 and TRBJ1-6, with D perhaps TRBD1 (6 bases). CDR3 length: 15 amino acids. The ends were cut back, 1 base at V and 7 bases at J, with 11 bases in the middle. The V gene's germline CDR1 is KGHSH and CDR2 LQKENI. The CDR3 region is CASSPHRAGNSPLHF. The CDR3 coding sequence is TGTGCCAGCTCACCACACAGGGCTGGGAATTCACCCCTCCACTTT.

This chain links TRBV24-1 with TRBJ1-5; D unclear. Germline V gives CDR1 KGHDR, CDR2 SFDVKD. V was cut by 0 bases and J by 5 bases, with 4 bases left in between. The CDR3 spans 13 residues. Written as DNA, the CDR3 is TGTGCCACCAGTGATTTGGTGGATCAGCCCCAGCATTTT. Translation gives CATSDLVDQPQHF.

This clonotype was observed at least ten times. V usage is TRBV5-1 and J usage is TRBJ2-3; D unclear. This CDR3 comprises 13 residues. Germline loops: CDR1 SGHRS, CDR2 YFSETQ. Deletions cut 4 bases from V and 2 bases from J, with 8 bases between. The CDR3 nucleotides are TGCGCCAGCAGCGGAATATCCACAGATACGCAGTATTTT. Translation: CASSGISTDTQYF.

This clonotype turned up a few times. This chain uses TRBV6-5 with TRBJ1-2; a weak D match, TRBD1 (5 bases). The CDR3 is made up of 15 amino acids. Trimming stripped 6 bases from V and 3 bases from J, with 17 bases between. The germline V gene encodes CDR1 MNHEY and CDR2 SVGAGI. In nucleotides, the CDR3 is TGTGCCAGCAGCATAAGTAATCGGGGGGACTATGGCTACACCTTC. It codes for CASSISNRGDYGYTF.

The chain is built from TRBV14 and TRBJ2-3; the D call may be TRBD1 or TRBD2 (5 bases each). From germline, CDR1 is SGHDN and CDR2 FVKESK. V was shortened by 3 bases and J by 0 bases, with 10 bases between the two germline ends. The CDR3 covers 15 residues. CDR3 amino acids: CASSQGDPSTDTQYF. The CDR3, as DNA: TGTGCCAGCAGCCAGGGGGACCCCAGCACAGATACGCAGTATTTT.

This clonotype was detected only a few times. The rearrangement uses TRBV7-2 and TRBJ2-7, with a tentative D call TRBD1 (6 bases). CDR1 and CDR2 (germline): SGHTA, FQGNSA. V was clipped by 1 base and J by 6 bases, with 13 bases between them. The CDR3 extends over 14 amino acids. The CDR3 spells CASSLVGARSEQYF. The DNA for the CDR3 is TGTGCCAGCAGCTTAGTGGGGGCGCGGTCCGAGCAGTACTTC.

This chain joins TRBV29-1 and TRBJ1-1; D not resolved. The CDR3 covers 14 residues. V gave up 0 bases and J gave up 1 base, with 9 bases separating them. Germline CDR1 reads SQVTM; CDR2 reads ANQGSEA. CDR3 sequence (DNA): TGCAGCGTTGAAGAGGTCTCAGGGAACACTGAAGCTTTCTTT. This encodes CSVEEVSGNTEAFF.

The CDR3 spells CASTLLGRIYEQFF. The CDR3 DNA reads TGTGCCAGCACCCTCCTCGGGAGGATCTATGAGCAGTTCTTC. The rearrangement joins TRBV28 to TRBJ2-1, with 7 positions matching TRBD2. CDR1 and CDR2 (germline): MDHEN, SYDVKM. Germline trimming cut 7 bases from V and 8 bases from J; bases unmatched to any gene: 11. CDR3 length: 14 residues. The full variable domain, with the rest looked up from reference TRBV28 and TRBJ2-1, is DVKVTQSSRYLVKRTGEKVFLECVQDMDHENMFWYRQDPGLGLRLIYFSYDVKMKEKGDIPEGYSVSREKKERFSLILESASTNQTSMYLCASTLLGRIYEQFFGPGTRLTVL.

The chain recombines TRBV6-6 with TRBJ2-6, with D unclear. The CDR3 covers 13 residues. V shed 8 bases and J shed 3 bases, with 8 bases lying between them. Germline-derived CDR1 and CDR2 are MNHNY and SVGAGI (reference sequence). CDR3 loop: CASGTYGANVLTF. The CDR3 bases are TGTGCCAGCGGAACATATGGGGCCAACGTCCTGACTTTC.

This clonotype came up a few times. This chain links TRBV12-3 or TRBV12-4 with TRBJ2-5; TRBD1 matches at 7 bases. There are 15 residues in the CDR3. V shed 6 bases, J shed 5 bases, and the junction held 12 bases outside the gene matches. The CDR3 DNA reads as TGTGCCAGCAGACCCTGGACAGGAGTACAGGAGACCCAGTACTTC. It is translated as CASRPWTGVQETQYF.

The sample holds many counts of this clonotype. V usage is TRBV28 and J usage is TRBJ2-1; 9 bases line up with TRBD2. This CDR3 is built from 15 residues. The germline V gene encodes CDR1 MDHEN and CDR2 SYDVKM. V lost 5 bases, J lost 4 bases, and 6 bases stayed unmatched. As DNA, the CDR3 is TGTGCCAGCAGTGTAGCGGGAGCTCTTTACAATGAGCAGTTCTTC. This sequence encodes CASSVAGALYNEQFF.

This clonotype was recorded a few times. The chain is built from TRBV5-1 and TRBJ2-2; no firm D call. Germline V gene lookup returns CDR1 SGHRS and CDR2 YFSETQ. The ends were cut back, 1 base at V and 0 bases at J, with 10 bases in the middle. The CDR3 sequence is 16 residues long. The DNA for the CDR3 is TGCGCCAGCAGCTTGTCGCAAGCGTCGAACACCGGGGAGCTGTTTTTT. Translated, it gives CASSLSQASNTGELFF.

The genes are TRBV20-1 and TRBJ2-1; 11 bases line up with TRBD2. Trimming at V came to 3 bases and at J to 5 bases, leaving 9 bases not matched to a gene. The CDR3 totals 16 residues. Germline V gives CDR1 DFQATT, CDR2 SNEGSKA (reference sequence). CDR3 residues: CSASGSSGRDNNEQFF. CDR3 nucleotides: TGCAGTGCTAGTGGGAGTAGCGGGAGGGACAACAATGAGCAGTTCTTC.

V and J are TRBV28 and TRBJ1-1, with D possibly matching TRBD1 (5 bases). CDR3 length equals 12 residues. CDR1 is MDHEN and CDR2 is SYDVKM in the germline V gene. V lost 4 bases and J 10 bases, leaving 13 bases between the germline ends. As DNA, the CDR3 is TGTGCCAGCAGTTATCCAGTGGGGGGAGCTTTCTTT. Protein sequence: CASSYPVGGAFF.

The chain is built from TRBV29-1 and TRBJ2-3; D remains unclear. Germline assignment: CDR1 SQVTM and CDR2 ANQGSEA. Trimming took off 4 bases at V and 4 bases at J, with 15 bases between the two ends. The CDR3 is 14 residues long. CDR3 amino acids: CSVAGLASSDTQYF. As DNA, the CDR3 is TGCAGCGTTGCTGGGCTTGCGAGTTCAGATACGCAGTATTTT.